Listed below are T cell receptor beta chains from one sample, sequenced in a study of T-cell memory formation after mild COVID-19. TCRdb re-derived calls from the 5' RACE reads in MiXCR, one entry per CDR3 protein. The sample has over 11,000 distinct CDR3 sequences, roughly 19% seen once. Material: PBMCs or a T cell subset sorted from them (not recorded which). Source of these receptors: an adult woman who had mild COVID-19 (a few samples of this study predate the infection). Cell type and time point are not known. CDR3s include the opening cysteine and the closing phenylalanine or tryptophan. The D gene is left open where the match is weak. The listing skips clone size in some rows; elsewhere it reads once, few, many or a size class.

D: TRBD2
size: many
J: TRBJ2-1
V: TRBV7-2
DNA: TGTGCCAGCAGCTTAGAACACCCTTGGACTAGCGGGGGGGGTTTTCTCGATGAGCAGTTCTTC
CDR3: CASSLEHPWTSGGGFLDEQFF

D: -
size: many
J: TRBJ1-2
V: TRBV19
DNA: TGTGCCAGTAGTACCACAGGCCTCGCTAACTATGGCTACACCTTC
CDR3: CASSTTGLANYGYTF

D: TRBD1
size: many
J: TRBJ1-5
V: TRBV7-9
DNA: TGTGCCAGCAGCTTTGAACAGGGGGGCGGCAATCAGCCCCAGCATTTT
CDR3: CASSFEQGGGNQPQHF

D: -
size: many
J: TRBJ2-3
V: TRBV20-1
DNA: TGCAGTGCTGGTCCTATAGATACGCAGTATTTT
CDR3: CSAGPIDTQYF

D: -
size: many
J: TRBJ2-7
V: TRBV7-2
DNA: TGTGCCAGCAGCTTGGACTATCCATACGAGCAGTACTTC
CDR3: CASSLDYPYEQYF

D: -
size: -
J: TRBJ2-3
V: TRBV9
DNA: TGTGCCAGCATGGGGCAAAGCACAGATATGCTGTATTTT
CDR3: CASMGQSTDMLYF

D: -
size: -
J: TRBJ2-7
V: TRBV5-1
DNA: TGCGCCAGCAGTTCCTCACAGGGAGCTCCCTACGAGCAGTACTTC
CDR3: CASSSSQGAPYEQYF

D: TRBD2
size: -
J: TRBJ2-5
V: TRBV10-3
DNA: TGTGCCATCAGTGAGTTCGGGACTAGCGGGAGGCGTGAAAAAGAGACCCAGTACTTC
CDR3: CAISEFGTSGRREKETQYF

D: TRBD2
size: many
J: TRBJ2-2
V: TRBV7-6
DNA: TGTGCCAGCAGCTTAGTCCCCGGAGGGCGGGGGACCAACACCGGGGAGCTGTTTTTT
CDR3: CASSLVPGGRGTNTGELFF

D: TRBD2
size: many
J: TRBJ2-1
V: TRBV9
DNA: TGTGCCAGCAGCCCTCAACCTTTAGCGGGTTTCTCCTACAATGAGCAGTTCTTC
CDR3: CASSPQPLAGFSYNEQFF

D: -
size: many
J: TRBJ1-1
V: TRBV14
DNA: TGTGCCAGCAGCCAAGGACCGAACACTGAAGCTTTCTTT
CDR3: CASSQGPNTEAFF

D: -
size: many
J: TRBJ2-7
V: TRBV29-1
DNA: TGCAGCGTCCGGGACTCTTCGAGCTCCTACGAGCAGTACTTC
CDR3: CSVRDSSSSYEQYF

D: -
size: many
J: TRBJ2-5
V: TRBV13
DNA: TGTGCCAGCCGCATGAGAGGGGACCAAGAGACCCAGTACTTC
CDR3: CASRMRGDQETQYF

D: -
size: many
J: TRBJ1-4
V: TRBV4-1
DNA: TGCGCCAGCAGCCAAGAACCCTACCGGGACCCAAGGGGAGGTGAAAAACTGTTTTTT
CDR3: CASSQEPYRDPRGGEKLFF